This TCR beta chain appears in the sequencing data of a study of T cells after yellow fever vaccination. Study details: In the case of low-cell-number fractions, SMART-Seq v4 Ultra Low Input was used for preparation. Study-level results: Within FACS-sorted repertoires, abundant clonotypes contaminating from the bulk population could be present. Clonotypes found in both CD4 and CD8 compartments made up a small share.

For TCR, cDNA came from 5'RACE template switching, which added a universal primer site and UMIs. TCRdb itself ran the 5' RACE reads through MiXCR, one entry per CDR3 protein. Among about 99,000 distinct CDR3 sequences listed, roughly 5.2% were seen once. CDR3 length: 19 amino acids. Deletions cut 2 bases from V and 2 bases from J, with 24 bases between. Germline V gene data show CDR1 as SGDLS and CDR2 as YYNGEE. This clonotype was counted many times. Antigen: not known. The starting material was CD8+ T cells sorted from PBMCs, obtained 10 days after the yellow fever booster vaccination. The chain carries TRBV9 and TRBJ2-3, with D perhaps matching TRBD1 or TRBD2 (5 bases each). This clonotype originated in a man aged 18 to 30 who received the YFV17D yellow fever vaccine. CDR3 loop: CASSVRPGRTTWDTDTQYF. For the CDR3, the DNA is TGTGCCAGCAGCGTCCGTCCGGGACGCACTACGTGGGACACAGATACGCAGTATTTT.